This TCR beta chain was observed in a study of control samples from healthy donors and cancer patients. Libraries were prepared by immunoSEQ multiplex PCR; TCRdb keeps only in-frame clonotypes and omits some of them. The sample consists of fewer than 95,000 clones, under 90% of them appearing once. This CDR3 comprises 17 residues. The V segment lost 3 bases and the J segment 0 bases; nucleotides outside the gene matches: 9. CDR1 and CDR2 from the germline V gene are SGHVS and FQNEAQ. The chain couples TRBV7-8 to TRBJ2-3, with 7 bases identical to TRBD2. The receptor was derived from a woman aged 40 to 50 in good health. Input material: blood. Here the CDR3 DNA reads TGTGCCAGCAGCTTCGCCCTTGGCGGGAGAAGCACAGATACGCAGTATTTT. Protein: CASSFALGGRSTDTQYF.